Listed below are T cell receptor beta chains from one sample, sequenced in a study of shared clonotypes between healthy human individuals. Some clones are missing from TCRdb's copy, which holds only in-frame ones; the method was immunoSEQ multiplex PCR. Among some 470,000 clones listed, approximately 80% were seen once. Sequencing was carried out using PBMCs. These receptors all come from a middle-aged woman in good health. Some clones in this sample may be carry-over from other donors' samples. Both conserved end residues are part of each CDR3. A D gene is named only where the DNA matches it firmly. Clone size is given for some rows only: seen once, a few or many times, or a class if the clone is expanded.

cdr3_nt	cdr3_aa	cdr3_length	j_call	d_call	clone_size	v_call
TGTGCCAGCAGCGCCGGGACACAGCAGGCCCAGTACTTC	CASSAGTQQAQYF	13	TRBJ2-5	-	-	TRBV11-2
TGTGCCATCCTTGGTCCGGGAGGGGGGGATACGCAGTATTTT	CAILGPGGGDTQYF	14	TRBJ2-3	TRBD2	-	TRBV10-3
TGTGCCTGGAGAGGAGGAGGAGCGGGAGTTGAGCAGTTCTTC	CAWRGGGAGVEQFF	14	TRBJ2-1	TRBD2	many	TRBV30
TGTGCCAGTAAAGAACAGGGGTACACCGGGGAGCTGTTTTTT	CASKEQGYTGELFF	14	TRBJ2-2	TRBD1	-	TRBV19
TGTGCCAGCACAAGGCAGTACGAGCAGTACTTC	CASTRQYEQYF	11	TRBJ2-7	-	-	TRBV28
TGTGCCAGCAGCTTAGGTAGGGCGGCTTATCAGCCCCAGCATTTT	CASSLGRAAYQPQHF	15	TRBJ1-5	-	few	TRBV11-2
TGTGCCAGCAGCCGCACCGGATCCCTGGTCGGGCGGGACAGTGAGACCCAGTACTTC	CASSRTGSLVGRDSETQYF	19	TRBJ2-5	-	-	TRBV7-9
TGTGCCAGCAGCTTAAAACAGGGTCCCTACGAGCAGTACTTC	CASSLKQGPYEQYF	14	TRBJ2-7	-	-	TRBV9
TGTGCCAGCAGCTTAGAAGGGACAGATAGTGAGCAGTACTTC	CASSLEGTDSEQYF	14	TRBJ2-7	TRBD1	once	TRBV11-3
TGCGCCAGCAGCTTGGAGGACTCCTCTAGCACAGATACGCAGTATTTT	CASSLEDSSSTDTQYF	16	TRBJ2-3	-	-	TRBV5-1
TGTGCCACCTCGGACAGACCACCCTACGAGCAGTACTTC	CATSDRPPYEQYF	13	TRBJ2-7	-	few	TRBV27
TGTGCCAGTAGCCCTAAAGTCGGGCCACGTCAGCCCCAGCATTTT	CASSPKVGPRQPQHF	15	TRBJ1-5	-	-	TRBV7-8
TGTGCCAGCAGCCTAACAGCGGTCGATGAGCAGTTCTTC	CASSLTAVDEQFF	13	TRBJ2-1	-	few	TRBV7-9
TGTGCCAGCAGCTTGGAAGCGCTGGGCGATACGCAGTATTTT	CASSLEALGDTQYF	14	TRBJ2-3	-	-	TRBV5-5
TGTGCCATCAGTGACCAGGGGGGGGGAAGCAATCAGCCCCAGCATTTT	CAISDQGGGSNQPQHF	16	TRBJ1-5	TRBD1	many	TRBV10-3
TGTGCCACCAGCAGATCGACAGGGACGAACACTGAAGCTTTCTTT	CATSRSTGTNTEAFF	15	TRBJ1-1	TRBD1	once	TRBV15
TGCAGCGGGATGCTACAGGGGGCGTGGACTGAAGCTTTCTTT	CSGMLQGAWTEAFF	14	TRBJ1-1	TRBD1	many	TRBV29-1
TGTGCCAGCAGCTTGATTAACAAGGCAACTGAAGCTTTCTTT	CASSLINKATEAFF	14	TRBJ1-1	-	-	TRBV5-4
TGTGCCAGTAGTATAGGAGGAGACTCCTACGAGCAGTACTTC	CASSIGGDSYEQYF	14	TRBJ2-7	-	-	TRBV19
TGCGCCAGCAGCCCATCCGTGGGGTCTAATGAAAAACTGTTTTTT	CASSPSVGSNEKLFF	15	TRBJ1-4	-	-	TRBV5-1
TGCAGCGTTGAGGATAACTATGGCTACACCTTC	CSVEDNYGYTF	11	TRBJ1-2	-	-	TRBV29-1
TGTGCCAGCAGCCTTCCGACAGGGAATGTGGGAGAGCAGTACTTC	CASSLPTGNVGEQYF	15	TRBJ2-7	TRBD1	-	TRBV7-8
TGCGCCAGCAGTTGGGCCGGCGGGGAGACCCAGTACTTC	CASSWAGGETQYF	13	TRBJ2-5	-	-	TRBV5-1
TGTGCCAGCAGTGACTCCTTAGCGGGAGTAGATACGCAGTATTTT	CASSDSLAGVDTQYF	15	TRBJ2-3	TRBD2	many	TRBV6-4
TGTGCCAGCAGCCCGGCGTGGGGGAACTATGGCTACACCTTC	CASSPAWGNYGYTF	14	TRBJ1-2	-	-	TRBV7-6
TGTGCCAGCAGTCGAGACGCGGGAGCGGGATACGAGCAGTACTTC	CASSRDAGAGYEQYF	15	TRBJ2-7	TRBD2	-	TRBV6-6
TGTGCCAGCAGTAGAGGAAACCAAGAGACCCAGTACTTC	CASSRGNQETQYF	13	TRBJ2-5	-	-	TRBV2
TGTGCCAGCAGGGGGCTCCGGATGGTTTCTGGAAACACCATATATTTT	CASRGLRMVSGNTIYF	16	TRBJ1-3	-	-	TRBV28
TGTGCCATCAGTGAGTCGGGAACAGTCTACGAGCAGTACTTC	CAISESGTVYEQYF	14	TRBJ2-7	-	-	TRBV10-3
TGTGCCAGCAGTTTTCAGACTAACTATGGCTACACCTTC	CASSFQTNYGYTF	13	TRBJ1-2	-	few	TRBV27
TGTGCCAGCATCAAACAGGGGGCGAACACTGAAGCTTTCTTT	CASIKQGANTEAFF	14	TRBJ1-1	TRBD1	few	TRBV27
TGCGCCAGCAGCCAAGGGACGGGAGGAGGGACAGATACGCAGTATTTT	CASSQGTGGGTDTQYF	16	TRBJ2-3	TRBD2	-	TRBV4-3
TGTGCCAGCAGTGCAACCTGGAGTGACGGCACTGAAGCTTTCTTT	CASSATWSDGTEAFF	15	TRBJ1-1	-	-	TRBV6-1
TGTGCCAGCAGTTTTCCAATGTTGGGGGGCGCAGACTATGGCTACACCTTC	CASSFPMLGGADYGYTF	17	TRBJ1-2	-	once	TRBV28
TGTGCCAGCAGCCAAACCAGGGGGACTGAAGCTTTCTTT	CASSQTRGTEAFF	13	TRBJ1-1	TRBD1	-	TRBV14
TGTGCCAGCAGGGACGCGGGAGGTACTTGGGAGCAGTTCTTC	CASRDAGGTWEQFF	14	TRBJ2-1	TRBD2	-	TRBV7-3
TGTGCCAGCAGTGGAGAGTATAGCAATCAGCCCCAGCATTTT	CASSGEYSNQPQHF	14	TRBJ1-5	-	-	TRBV27
TGCGCCAGCAGCTCCGGGACTAGCGGGAGGACCCGAGAGACCCAGTACTTC	CASSSGTSGRTRETQYF	17	TRBJ2-5	TRBD2	-	TRBV5-1
TGTGCCAGCAGTACCCAAGAGGTTAGCGGACAAGAGACCCAGTACTTC	CASSTQEVSGQETQYF	16	TRBJ2-5	-	-	TRBV27
TGTGCCAGCAGACGGGACTATAACACCGGGGAGCTGTTTTTT	CASRRDYNTGELFF	14	TRBJ2-2	TRBD2	-	TRBV28
TGTGCCAGCAGTTTTCCCGGGACTCAAGTCTACAATGAGCAGTTCTTC	CASSFPGTQVYNEQFF	16	TRBJ2-1	-	once	TRBV28
TGCGCCAGCAGCTTCCGGGACAGGGTCACAGATACGCAGTATTTT	CASSFRDRVTDTQYF	15	TRBJ2-3	TRBD1	-	TRBV5-1